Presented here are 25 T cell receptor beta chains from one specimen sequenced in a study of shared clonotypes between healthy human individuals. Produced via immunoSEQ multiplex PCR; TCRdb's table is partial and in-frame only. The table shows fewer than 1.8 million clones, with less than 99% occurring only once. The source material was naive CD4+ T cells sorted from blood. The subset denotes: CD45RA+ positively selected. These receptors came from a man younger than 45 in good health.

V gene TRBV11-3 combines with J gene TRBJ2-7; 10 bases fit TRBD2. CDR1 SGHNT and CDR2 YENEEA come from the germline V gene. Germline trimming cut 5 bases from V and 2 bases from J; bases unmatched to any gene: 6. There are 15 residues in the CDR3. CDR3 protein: CASSLGLAATYEQYF. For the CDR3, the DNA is TGTGCCAGCAGCCTCGGACTAGCGGCTACCTACGAGCAGTACTTC.

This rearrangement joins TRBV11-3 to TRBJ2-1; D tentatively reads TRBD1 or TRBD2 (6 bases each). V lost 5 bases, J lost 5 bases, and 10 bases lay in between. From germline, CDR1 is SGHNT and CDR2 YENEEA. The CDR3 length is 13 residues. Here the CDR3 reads CASSEGGNNEQFF. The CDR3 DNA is TGTGCCAGCAGCGAAGGGGGGAACAATGAGCAGTTCTTC.

CDR3 sequence reads: CASSEGQVSYNEQFF. CDR3 bases: TGTGCCAGCAGTGAGGGACAGGTCTCCTACAATGAGCAGTTCTTC. The rearrangement uses TRBV2 and TRBJ2-1, with 8 bases lining up with TRBD1. CDR3 length equals 15 residues. Looked up from germline, CDR1 is SNHLY and CDR2 is FYNNEI. Trimming at V came to 3 bases and at J to 0 bases, leaving 1 base not matched to a gene.

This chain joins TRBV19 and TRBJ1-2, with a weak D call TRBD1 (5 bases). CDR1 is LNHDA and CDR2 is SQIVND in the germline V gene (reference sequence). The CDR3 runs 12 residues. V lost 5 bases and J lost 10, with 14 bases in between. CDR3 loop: CASSFPGNTYTF. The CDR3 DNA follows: TGTGCCAGTAGTTTTCCAGGGAACACCTACACCTTC.

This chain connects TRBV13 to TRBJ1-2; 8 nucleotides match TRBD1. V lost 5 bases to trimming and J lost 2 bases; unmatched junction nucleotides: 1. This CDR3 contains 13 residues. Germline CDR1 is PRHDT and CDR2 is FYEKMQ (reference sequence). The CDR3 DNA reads TGTGCCAGCAGCCGACAGGGGAACTATGGCTACACCTTC. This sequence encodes CASSRQGNYGYTF.

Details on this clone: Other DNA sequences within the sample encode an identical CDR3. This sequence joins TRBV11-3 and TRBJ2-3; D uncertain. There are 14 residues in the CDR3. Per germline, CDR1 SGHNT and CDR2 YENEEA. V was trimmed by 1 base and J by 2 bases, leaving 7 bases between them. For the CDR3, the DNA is TGTGCCAGCAGCTTAGGACCAAACACAGATACGCAGTATTTT. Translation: CASSLGPNTDTQYF.

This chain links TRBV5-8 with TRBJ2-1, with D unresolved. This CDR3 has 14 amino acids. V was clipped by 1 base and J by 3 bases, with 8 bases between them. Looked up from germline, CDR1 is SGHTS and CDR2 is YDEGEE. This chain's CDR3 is CASSLSALYNEQFF. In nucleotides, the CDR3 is TGTGCCAGCAGCTTGTCGGCCCTCTACAATGAGCAGTTCTTC. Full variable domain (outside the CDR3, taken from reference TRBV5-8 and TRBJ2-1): EAGVTQSPTHLIKTRGQQATLRCSPISGHTSVYWYQQALGLGLQFLLWYDEGEERNRGNFPPRFSGRQFPNYSSELNVNALELEDSALYLCASSLSALYNEQFFGPGTRLTVL.

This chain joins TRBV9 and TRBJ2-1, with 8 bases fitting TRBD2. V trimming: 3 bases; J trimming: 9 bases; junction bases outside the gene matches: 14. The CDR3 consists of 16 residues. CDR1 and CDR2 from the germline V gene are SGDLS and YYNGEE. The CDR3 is CASSGVMAGGGGEQFF. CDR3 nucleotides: TGTGCCAGCAGCGGTGTCATGGCGGGAGGAGGGGGTGAGCAGTTCTTC.

DNA of the CDR3: TGTGCCAGCAGCTTAGCTCTGGCGGGAGAGGAGACAGATACGCAGTATTTT. It translates to CASSLALAGEETDTQYF. J is TRBJ2-3 and V is TRBV7-2; 7 bases line up with TRBD2. CDR1 is SGHTA, CDR2 FQGNSA, per germline. V shed 0 bases and J 3 bases; nucleotides not matched to a gene: 9. This CDR3 contains 17 residues.

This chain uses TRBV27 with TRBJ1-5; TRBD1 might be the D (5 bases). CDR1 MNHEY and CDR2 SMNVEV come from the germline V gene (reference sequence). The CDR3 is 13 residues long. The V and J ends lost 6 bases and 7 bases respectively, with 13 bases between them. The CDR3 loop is CASRLWDDQPQHF. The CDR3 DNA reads TGTGCCAGCAGGCTCTGGGACGACCAGCCCCAGCATTTT.

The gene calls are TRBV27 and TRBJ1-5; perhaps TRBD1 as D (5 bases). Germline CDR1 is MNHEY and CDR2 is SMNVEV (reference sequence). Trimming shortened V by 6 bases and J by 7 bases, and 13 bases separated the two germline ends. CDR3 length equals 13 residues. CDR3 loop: CASRTDNGQPQHF. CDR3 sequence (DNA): TGTGCCAGCAGAACGGACAACGGGCAGCCCCAGCATTTT.

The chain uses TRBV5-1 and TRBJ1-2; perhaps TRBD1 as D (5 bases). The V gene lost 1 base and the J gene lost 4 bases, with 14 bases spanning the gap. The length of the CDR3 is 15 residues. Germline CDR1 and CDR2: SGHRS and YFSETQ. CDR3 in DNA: TGCGCCAGCAGCTTGTCCGGGGAGGGGAGCTATGGCTACACCTTC. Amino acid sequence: CASSLSGEGSYGYTF.

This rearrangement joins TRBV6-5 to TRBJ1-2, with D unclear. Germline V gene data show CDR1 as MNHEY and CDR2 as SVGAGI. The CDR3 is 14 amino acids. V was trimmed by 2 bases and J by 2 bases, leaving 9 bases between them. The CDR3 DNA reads TGTGCCAGCAGTTACGGTCGGGGAAACTATGGCTACACCTTC. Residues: CASSYGRGNYGYTF.

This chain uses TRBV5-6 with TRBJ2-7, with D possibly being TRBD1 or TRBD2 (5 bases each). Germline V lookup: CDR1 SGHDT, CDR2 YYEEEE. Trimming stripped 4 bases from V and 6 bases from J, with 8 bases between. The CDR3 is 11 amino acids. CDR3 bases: TGTGCCAGCAGCCGGGGCGGCGAGCAGTACTTC. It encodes CASSRGGEQYF.

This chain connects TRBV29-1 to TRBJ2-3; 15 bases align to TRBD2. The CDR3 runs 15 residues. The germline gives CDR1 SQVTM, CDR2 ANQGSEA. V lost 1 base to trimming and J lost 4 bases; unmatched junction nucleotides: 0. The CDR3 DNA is TGCAGCGTTGAAGGGACTAGCGGGAGGGCAGATACGCAGTATTTT. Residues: CSVEGTSGRADTQYF.

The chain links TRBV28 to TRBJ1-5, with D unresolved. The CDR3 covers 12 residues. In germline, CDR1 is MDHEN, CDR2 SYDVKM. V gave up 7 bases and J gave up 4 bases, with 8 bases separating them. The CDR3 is CASNLNNQPQHF. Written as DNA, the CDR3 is TGTGCCAGCAACCTTAATAATCAGCCCCAGCATTTT.

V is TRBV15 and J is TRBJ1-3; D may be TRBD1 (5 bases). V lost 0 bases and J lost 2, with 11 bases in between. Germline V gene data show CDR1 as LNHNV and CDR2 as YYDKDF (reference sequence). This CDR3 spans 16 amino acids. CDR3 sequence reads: CATSRDLGGTGNTIYF. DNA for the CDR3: TGTGCCACCAGCAGAGATCTGGGGGGGACTGGAAACACCATATATTTT.

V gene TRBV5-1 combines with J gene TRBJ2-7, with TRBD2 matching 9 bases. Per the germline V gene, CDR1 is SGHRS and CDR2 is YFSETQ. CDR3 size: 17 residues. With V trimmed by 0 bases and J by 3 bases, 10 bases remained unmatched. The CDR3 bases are TGCGCCAGCAGCTTGGAGAGGCTAGCGGGAACAAGCTACGAGCAGTACTTC. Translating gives CASSLERLAGTSYEQYF. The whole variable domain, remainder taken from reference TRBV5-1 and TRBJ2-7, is KAGVTQTPRYLIKTRGQQVTLSCSPISGHRSVSWYQQTPGQGLQFLFEYFSETQRNKGNFPGRFSGRQFSNSRSEMNVSTLELGDSALYLCASSLERLAGTSYEQYFGPGTRLTVT.

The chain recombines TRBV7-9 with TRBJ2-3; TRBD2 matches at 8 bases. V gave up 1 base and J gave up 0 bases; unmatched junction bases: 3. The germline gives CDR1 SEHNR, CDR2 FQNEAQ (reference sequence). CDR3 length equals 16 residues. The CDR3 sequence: CASSLDSGISTDTQYF. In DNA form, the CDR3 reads TGTGCCAGCAGCTTAGATAGCGGGATTAGCACAGATACGCAGTATTTT.

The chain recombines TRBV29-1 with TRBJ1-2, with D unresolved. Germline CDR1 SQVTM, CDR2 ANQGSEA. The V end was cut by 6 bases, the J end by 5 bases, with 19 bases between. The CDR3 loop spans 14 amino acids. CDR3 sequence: CSVDRTVGKYGYTF. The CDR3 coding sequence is TGCAGCGTGGATAGGACGGTCGGCAAATATGGCTACACCTTC.

The CDR3 coding sequence is TGTGCCAGCAGTTTGTTTGACAGACCCTATGGCTACACCTTC. This gives the protein CASSLFDRPYGYTF. This chain links TRBV28 with TRBJ1-2; D possibly corresponds to TRBD1 (5 bases). From germline, CDR1 is MDHEN and CDR2 SYDVKM. Trimming removed 3 bases at V and 4 bases at J, with 12 bases between. This CDR3 has 14 residues.

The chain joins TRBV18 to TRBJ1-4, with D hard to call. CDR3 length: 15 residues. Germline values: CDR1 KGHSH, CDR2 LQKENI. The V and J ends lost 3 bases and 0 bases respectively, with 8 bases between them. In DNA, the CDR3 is TGTGCCAGCTCACCCTCAGGAGCAACTAATGAAAAACTGTTTTTT. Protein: CASSPSGATNEKLFF.

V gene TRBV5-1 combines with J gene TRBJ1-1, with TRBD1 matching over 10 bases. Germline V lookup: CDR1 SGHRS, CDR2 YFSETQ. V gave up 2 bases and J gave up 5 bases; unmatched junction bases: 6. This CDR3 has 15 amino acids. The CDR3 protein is CASSFFSGQGTEAFF. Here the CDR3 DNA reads TGCGCCAGCAGCTTCTTCTCGGGACAGGGGACTGAAGCTTTCTTT. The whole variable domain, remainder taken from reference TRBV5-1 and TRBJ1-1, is KAGVTQTPRYLIKTRGQQVTLSCSPISGHRSVSWYQQTPGQGLQFLFEYFSETQRNKGNFPGRFSGRQFSNSRSEMNVSTLELGDSALYLCASSFFSGQGTEAFFGQGTRLTVV.

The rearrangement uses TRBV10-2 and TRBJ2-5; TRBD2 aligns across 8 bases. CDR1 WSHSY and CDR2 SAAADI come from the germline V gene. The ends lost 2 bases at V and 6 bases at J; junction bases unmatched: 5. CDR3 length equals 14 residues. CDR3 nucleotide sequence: TGCGCCAGCAGTGAGCCGGGACTAGACAAGACCCAGTACTTC. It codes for CASSEPGLDKTQYF.

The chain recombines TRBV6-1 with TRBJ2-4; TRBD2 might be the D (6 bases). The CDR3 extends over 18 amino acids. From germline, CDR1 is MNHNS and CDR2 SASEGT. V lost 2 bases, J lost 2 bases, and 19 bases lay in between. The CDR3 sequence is CASSESLGDGGTKNIQYF. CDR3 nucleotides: TGTGCCAGCAGTGAAAGTTTAGGGGATGGGGGGACCAAAAACATTCAGTACTTC.